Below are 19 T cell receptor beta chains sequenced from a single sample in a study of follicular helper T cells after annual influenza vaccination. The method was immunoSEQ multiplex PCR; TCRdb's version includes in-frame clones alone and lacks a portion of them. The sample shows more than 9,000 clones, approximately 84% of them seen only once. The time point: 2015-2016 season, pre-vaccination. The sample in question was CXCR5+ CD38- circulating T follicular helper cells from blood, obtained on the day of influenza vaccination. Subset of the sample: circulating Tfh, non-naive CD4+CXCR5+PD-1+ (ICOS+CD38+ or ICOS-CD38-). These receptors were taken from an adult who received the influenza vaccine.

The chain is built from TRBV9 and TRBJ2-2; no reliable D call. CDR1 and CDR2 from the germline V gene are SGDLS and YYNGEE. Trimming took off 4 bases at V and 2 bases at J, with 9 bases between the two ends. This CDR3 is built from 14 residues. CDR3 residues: CASSIAINTGELFF. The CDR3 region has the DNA TGTGCCAGCAGCATAGCCATCAACACCGGGGAGCTGTTTTTT.

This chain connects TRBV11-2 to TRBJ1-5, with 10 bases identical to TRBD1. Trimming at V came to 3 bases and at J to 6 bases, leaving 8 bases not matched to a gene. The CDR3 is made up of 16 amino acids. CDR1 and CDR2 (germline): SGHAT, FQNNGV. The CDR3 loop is CASSFRDRGFGQPQHF. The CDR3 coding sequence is TGTGCCAGCAGCTTCCGGGACAGGGGTTTCGGTCAGCCCCAGCATTTT. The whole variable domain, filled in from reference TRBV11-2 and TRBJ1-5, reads EAGVAQSPRYKIIEKRQSVAFWCNPISGHATLYWYQQILGQGPKLLIQFQNNGVVDDSQLPKDRFSAERLKGVDSTLKIQPAKLEDSAVYLCASSFRDRGFGQPQHFGDGTRLSIL.

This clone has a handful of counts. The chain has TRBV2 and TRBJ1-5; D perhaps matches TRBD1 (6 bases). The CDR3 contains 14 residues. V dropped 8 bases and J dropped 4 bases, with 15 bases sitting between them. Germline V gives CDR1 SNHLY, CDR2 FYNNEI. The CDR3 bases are TGTGCCAGCGCGGCTTCACAGGGTAATCAGCCCCAGCATTTT. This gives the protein CASAASQGNQPQHF.

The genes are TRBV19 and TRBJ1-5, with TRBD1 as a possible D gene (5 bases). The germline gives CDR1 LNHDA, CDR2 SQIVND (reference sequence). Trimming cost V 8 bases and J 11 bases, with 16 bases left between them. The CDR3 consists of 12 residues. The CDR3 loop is CASAGGRLAQHF. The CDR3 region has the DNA TGTGCCAGTGCCGGGGGGAGATTGGCCCAGCATTTT.

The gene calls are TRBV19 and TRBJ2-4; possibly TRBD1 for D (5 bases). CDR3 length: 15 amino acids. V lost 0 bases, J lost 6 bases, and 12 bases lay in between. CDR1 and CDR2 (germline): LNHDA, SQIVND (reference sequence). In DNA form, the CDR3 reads TGTGCCAGTAGTATAGACCCGTTTAGGGGAAACATTCAGTACTTC. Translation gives CASSIDPFRGNIQYF.

The CDR3 region has the DNA TGTGCCAGTAACCCGACAGGGCCTGGAAACACCATATATTTT. This gives the protein CASNPTGPGNTIYF. The genes are TRBV19 and TRBJ1-3, with TRBD1 matching over 7 bases. This CDR3 spans 14 amino acids. V was clipped by 7 bases and J by 2 bases; unmatched bases: 5. Germline CDR1 is LNHDA and CDR2 is SQIVND (reference sequence).

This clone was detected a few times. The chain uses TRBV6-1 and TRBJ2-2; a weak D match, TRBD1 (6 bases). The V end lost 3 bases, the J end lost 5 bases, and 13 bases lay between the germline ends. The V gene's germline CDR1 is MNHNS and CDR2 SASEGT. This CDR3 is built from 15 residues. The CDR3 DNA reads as TGTGCCAGCAGTGATATGAAGGGGGAGACCGGGGAGCTGTTTTTT. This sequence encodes CASSDMKGETGELFF.

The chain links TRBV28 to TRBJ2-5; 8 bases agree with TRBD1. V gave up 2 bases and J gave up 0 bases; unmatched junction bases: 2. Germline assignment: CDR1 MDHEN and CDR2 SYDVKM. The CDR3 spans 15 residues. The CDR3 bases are TGTGCCAGCAGTTTAAACAGGGGGTACCAAGAGACCCAGTACTTC. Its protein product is CASSLNRGYQETQYF.

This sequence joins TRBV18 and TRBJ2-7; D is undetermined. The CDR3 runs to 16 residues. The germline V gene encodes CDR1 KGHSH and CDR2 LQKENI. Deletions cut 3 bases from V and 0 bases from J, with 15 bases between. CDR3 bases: TGTGCCAGCTCACCCACGGGTCTCGCGAGCTCCTACGAGCAGTACTTC. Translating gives CASSPTGLASSYEQYF.

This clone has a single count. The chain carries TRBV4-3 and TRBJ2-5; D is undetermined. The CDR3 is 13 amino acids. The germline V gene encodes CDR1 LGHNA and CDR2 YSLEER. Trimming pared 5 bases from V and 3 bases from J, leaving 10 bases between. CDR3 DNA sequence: TGCGCCAGCAGCTCCCAGCGAGAAGAGACCCAGTACTTC. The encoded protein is CASSSQREETQYF.

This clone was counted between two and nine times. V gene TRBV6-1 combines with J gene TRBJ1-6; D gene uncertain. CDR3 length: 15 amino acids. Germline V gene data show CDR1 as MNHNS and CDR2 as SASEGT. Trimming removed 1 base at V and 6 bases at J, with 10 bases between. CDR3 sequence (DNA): TGTGCCAGCAGTGAAGTCCAGCTCGCTAATTCACCCCTCCACTTT. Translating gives CASSEVQLANSPLHF.

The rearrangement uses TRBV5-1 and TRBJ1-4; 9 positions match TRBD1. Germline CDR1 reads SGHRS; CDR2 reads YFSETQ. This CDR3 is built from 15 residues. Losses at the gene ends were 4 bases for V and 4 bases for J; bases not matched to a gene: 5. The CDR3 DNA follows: TGCGCCAGCAGCCCGGGGGACAGGGATAATGAAAAACTGTTTTTT. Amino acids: CASSPGDRDNEKLFF.

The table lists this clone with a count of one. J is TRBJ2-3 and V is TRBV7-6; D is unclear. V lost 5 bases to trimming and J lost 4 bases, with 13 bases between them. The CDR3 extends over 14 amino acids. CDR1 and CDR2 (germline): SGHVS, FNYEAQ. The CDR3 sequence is CASSPSLNADTQYF. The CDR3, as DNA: TGTGCCAGCAGCCCCAGCCTAAACGCAGATACGCAGTATTTT.

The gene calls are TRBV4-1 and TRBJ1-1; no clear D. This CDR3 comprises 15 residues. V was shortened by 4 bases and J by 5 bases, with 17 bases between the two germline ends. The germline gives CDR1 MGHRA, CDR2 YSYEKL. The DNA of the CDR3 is TGCGCCAGCAGCCCGACGAAGGGAATGGGAACTGAAGCTTTCTTT. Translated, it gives CASSPTKGMGTEAFF.

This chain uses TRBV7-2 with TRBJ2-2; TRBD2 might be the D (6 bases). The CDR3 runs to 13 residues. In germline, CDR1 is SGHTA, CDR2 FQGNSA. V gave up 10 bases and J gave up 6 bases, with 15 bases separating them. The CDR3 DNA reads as TGTGCCACCCGACCGGCGGGGCCCGGGGAGCTGTTTTTT. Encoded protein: CATRPAGPGELFF.

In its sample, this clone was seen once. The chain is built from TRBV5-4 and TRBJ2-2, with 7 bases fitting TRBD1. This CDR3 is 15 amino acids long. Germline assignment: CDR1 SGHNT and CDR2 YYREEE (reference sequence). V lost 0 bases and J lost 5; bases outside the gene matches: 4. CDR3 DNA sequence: TGTGCCAGCAGCTTGGACAGGGGTTCTACCGGGGAGCTGTTTTTT. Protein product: CASSLDRGSTGELFF.

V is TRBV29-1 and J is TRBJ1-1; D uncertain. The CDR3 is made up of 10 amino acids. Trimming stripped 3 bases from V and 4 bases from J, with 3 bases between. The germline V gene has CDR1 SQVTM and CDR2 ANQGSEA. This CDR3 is CSVDRTEAFF. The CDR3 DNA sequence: TGCAGCGTTGATCGCACTGAAGCTTTCTTT.

The CDR3 region is CASSGQGQGYSTDTQYF. The CDR3 nucleotides are TGTGCCAGCAGCGGGCAAGGACAGGGCTATAGCACAGATACGCAGTATTTT. The chain carries TRBV5-4 and TRBJ2-3, with 8 nucleotides matching TRBD1. The ends lost 4 bases at V and 0 bases at J; junction bases unmatched: 10. This CDR3 spans 17 amino acids. Germline V gene data show CDR1 as SGHNT and CDR2 as YYREEE (reference sequence).

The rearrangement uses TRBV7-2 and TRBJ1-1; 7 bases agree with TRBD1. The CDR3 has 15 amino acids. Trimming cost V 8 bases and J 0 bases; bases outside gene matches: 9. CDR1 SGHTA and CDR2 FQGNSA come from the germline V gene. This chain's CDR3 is CASREQGQMNTEAFF. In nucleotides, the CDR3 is TGTGCCAGCCGCGAGCAGGGACAGATGAACACTGAAGCTTTCTTT.